The rows below give T cell receptor beta chains drawn from one sample of a study of PD-1 blockade in classical Hodgkin lymphoma. Profiled with immunoSEQ multiplex PCR; TCRdb holds only in-frame clones, not every one. The profile shows roughly 28,000 clones, approximately 66% of them singletons. The sample in question was peripheral blood mononuclear cells (PBMCs), obtained before the second cycle of nivolumab. These receptors were collected from a human donor with classical Hodgkin lymphoma. Both conserved end residues are part of each CDR3. D genes are given only for firm matches. The size of a clone is reported for some rows only, either as once, few or many, or as a class for expanded clones.

V gene: TRBV19; D gene: -; clone size: -; J gene: TRBJ2-7; CDR3 protein: CASSRGPYEQYF; CDR3 DNA: TGTGCCTCCTCTCGGGGTCCCTACGAGCAGTACTTC
V gene: TRBV6-5; D gene: -; clone size: -; J gene: TRBJ2-1; CDR3 protein: CASKTLNEQFF; CDR3 DNA: TGTGCCAGCAAAACGCTCAATGAGCAGTTCTTC
V gene: TRBV28; D gene: TRBD1; clone size: -; J gene: TRBJ1-5; CDR3 protein: CASSLTRDRGNQPQHF; CDR3 DNA: TGTGCCAGCAGTCTTACGCGGGACAGGGGGAATCAGCCCCAGCATTTT
V gene: TRBV5-1; D gene: -; clone size: few; J gene: TRBJ1-1; CDR3 protein: CASSLTTGRGAGTSNTEAFF; CDR3 DNA: TGCGCCAGCAGCTTGACAACGGGTAGAGGCGCAGGGACCTCGAACACTGAAGCTTTCTTT
V gene: TRBV7-2; D gene: TRBD1; clone size: -; J gene: TRBJ1-2; CDR3 protein: CASSSRQGDYGYTF; CDR3 DNA: TGTGCCAGCAGCTCCCGACAGGGAGACTATGGCTACACCTTC
V gene: TRBV18; D gene: -; clone size: large; J gene: TRBJ2-2; CDR3 protein: CASSPLDDTTGELFF; CDR3 DNA: TGTGCCAGCTCCCCACTGGACGACACGACCGGGGAGCTGTTTTTT
V gene: TRBV28; D gene: -; clone size: -; J gene: TRBJ1-4; CDR3 protein: CASRRTGFPNEKLFF; CDR3 DNA: TGTGCCAGCAGGCGCACGGGGTTTCCTAATGAAAAACTGTTTTTT
V gene: TRBV11-2; D gene: -; clone size: -; J gene: TRBJ2-3; CDR3 protein: CASSFPGPRTDTQYF; CDR3 DNA: TGTGCCAGCAGCTTCCCGGGACCTCGCACAGATACGCAGTATTTT
V gene: TRBV6-6; D gene: -; clone size: -; J gene: TRBJ2-7; CDR3 protein: CASSYRTSYEQYF; CDR3 DNA: TGTGCCAGCAGTTACCGGACCTCCTACGAGCAGTACTTC
V gene: TRBV7-1; D gene: TRBD2; clone size: -; J gene: TRBJ2-1; CDR3 protein: CASSSTSGGPKEQFF; CDR3 DNA: TGTGCCAGCAGCTCGACTAGCGGGGGGCCGAAGGAGCAGTTCTTC
V gene: TRBV5-1; D gene: -; clone size: -; J gene: TRBJ1-2; CDR3 protein: CASGAPEVANYGYTF; CDR3 DNA: TGCGCCAGCGGAGCCCCAGAAGTAGCTAACTATGGCTACACCTTC
V gene: TRBV11-2; D gene: -; clone size: -; J gene: TRBJ1-1; CDR3 protein: CASSPQVLQGKNTEAFF; CDR3 DNA: TGTGCCAGCAGCCCCCAGGTTTTGCAGGGGAAGAACACTGAAGCTTTCTTT
V gene: TRBV6-5; D gene: TRBD1; clone size: -; J gene: TRBJ1-2; CDR3 protein: CASSESQGTNGYTF; CDR3 DNA: TGTGCCAGCAGTGAGTCACAGGGGACAAATGGCTACACCTTC
V gene: TRBV18; D gene: -; clone size: -; J gene: TRBJ2-1; CDR3 protein: CASSPLTGSSYNEQFF; CDR3 DNA: TGTGCCAGCTCACCCTTAACAGGGAGCTCCTACAATGAGCAGTTCTTC
V gene: TRBV6-6; D gene: TRBD1; clone size: -; J gene: TRBJ1-1; CDR3 protein: CASSRTGGSMNTEAFF; CDR3 DNA: TGTGCCAGCAGCCGGACAGGGGGCTCCATGAACACTGAAGCTTTCTTT
V gene: TRBV9; D gene: TRBD2; clone size: -; J gene: TRBJ2-3; CDR3 protein: CASSGGTSGPSTDTQYF; CDR3 DNA: TGTGCCAGCAGCGGAGGGACTAGCGGGCCTAGCACAGATACGCAGTATTTT
V gene: TRBV10-3; D gene: TRBD2; clone size: many; J gene: TRBJ2-1; CDR3 protein: CAISGKTGLVDEQFF; CDR3 DNA: TGTGCCATCAGTGGGAAGACTGGACTAGTCGATGAGCAGTTCTTC
V gene: TRBV5-1; D gene: TRBD1; clone size: -; J gene: TRBJ2-7; CDR3 protein: CASSASTGTGSYEQYF; CDR3 DNA: TGCGCCAGCAGCGCTTCCACCGGGACAGGGTCTTACGAGCAGTACTTC
V gene: TRBV25-1; D gene: TRBD1; clone size: many; J gene: TRBJ1-2; CDR3 protein: CASSGTGPYGYTF; CDR3 DNA: TGTGCCAGCAGTGGGACAGGCCCCTATGGCTACACCTTC
V gene: TRBV4-3; D gene: TRBD1; clone size: -; J gene: TRBJ1-2; CDR3 protein: CASSQEFSGGKNYGYTF; CDR3 DNA: TGCGCCAGCAGCCAAGAATTCTCAGGGGGAAAAAACTATGGCTACACCTTC
V gene: TRBV7-2; D gene: TRBD1; clone size: medium-sized; J gene: TRBJ1-5; CDR3 protein: CASSPTGGSNQPQHF; CDR3 DNA: TGTGCCAGCAGCCCGACAGGGGGGAGCAATCAGCCCCAGCATTTT
V gene: TRBV11-2; D gene: -; clone size: few; J gene: TRBJ1-5; CDR3 protein: CASSPGSLGNQPQHF; CDR3 DNA: TGTGCCAGCAGCCCCGGCTCCTTAGGAAATCAGCCCCAGCATTTT